This passage covers 15 T cell receptor beta chains from one sample sequenced in a study of blood T cell repertoires in COVID-19. This table comes from immunoSEQ multiplex PCR, and its TCRdb copy is limited to in-frame clones, with some not included. The sample contains 70,000 or so clones, about nine tenths of which appear only once. Sequencing was performed on peripheral blood. All receptors come from a human donor in a cohort sampled during active COVID-19.

The chain couples TRBV9 to TRBJ2-1, with unresolved D. This CDR3 region has 13 residues. Trimming removed 3 bases from V and 4 bases from J, with 8 bases in between. Germline V gene lookup returns CDR1 SGDLS and CDR2 YYNGEE. The CDR3 spells CASSAYPYNEQFF. The CDR3 nucleotides read TGTGCCAGCAGCGCCTACCCATACAATGAGCAGTTCTTC.

The V call is TRBV9, the J call TRBJ2-6, with a possible D match to TRBD2 (5 bases). Germline V gene lookup returns CDR1 SGDLS and CDR2 YYNGEE. Trimming removed 4 bases from V and 4 bases from J, with 12 bases in between. The CDR3 is 15 amino acids. The CDR3 protein is CASSPNPGGANVLTF. CDR3 nucleotide sequence: TGTGCCAGCAGCCCCAACCCGGGGGGGGCCAACGTCCTGACTTTC. Combining the CDR3 with reference TRBV9 and TRBJ2-6 gives the whole variable domain DSGVTQTPKHLITATGQRVTLRCSPRSGDLSVYWYQQSLDQGLQFLIQYYNGEERAKGNILERFSAQQFPDLHSELNLSSLELGDSALYFCASSPNPGGANVLTFGAGSRLTVL.

The chain has TRBV5-1 and TRBJ2-3; 10 nucleotides align to TRBD1. CDR1 is SGHRS, CDR2 YFSETQ, per germline. This CDR3 comprises 15 residues. The ends lost 3 bases at V and 3 bases at J; junction bases unmatched: 4. CDR3 in amino acids: CASSWGQGRTDTQYF. The CDR3 DNA reads as TGCGCCAGCAGCTGGGGACAGGGGCGAACAGATACGCAGTATTTT.

The chain has TRBV11-3 and TRBJ2-7, with 8 bases fitting TRBD2. With V trimmed by 1 base and J by 5 bases, 7 bases remained unmatched. This CDR3 is built from 15 residues. Germline V gene lookup returns CDR1 SGHNT and CDR2 YENEEA. In DNA form, the CDR3 reads TGTGCCAGCAGCTTAGGCGGGACTAGGGGTAACGAGCAGTACTTC. Its protein is CASSLGGTRGNEQYF.

V is TRBV3-1 (or the pseudogene TRBV3-2) and J is TRBJ2-7; the D gene is possibly TRBD2 (7 bases). The ends were cut back, 1 base at V and 4 bases at J, with 20 bases in the middle. CDR1 is LGHDT, CDR2 YNNKEL, per germline (reference sequence). CDR3 length: 17 residues. The CDR3 protein is CASSQGEGEGLWYEQYF. CDR3 DNA: TGTGCCAGCAGCCAAGGGGAGGGGGAGGGCCTTTGGTACGAGCAGTACTTC.

The V gene is TRBV28, the J gene TRBJ1-4; no reliable D call. Germline CDR1 MDHEN, CDR2 SYDVKM. The CDR3 contains 15 residues. Trimming shortened V by 0 bases and J by 3 bases, and 8 bases separated the two germline ends. The CDR3 DNA is TGTGCCAGCAGTTTATGGACATTTGCTAATGAAAAACTGTTTTTT. Translation: CASSLWTFANEKLFF.

The chain carries TRBV2 and TRBJ1-4, with TRBD1 identical over 7 bases. From germline, CDR1 is SNHLY and CDR2 FYNNEI. The CDR3 spans 13 residues. With 7 bases clipped from V and 8 bases from J, the junction kept 7 bases outside the gene matches. The CDR3 region is CASKTGMEEKLFF. CDR3 nucleotide sequence: TGTGCCAGCAAGACAGGGATGGAGGAAAAACTGTTTTTT.

The chain links TRBV5-6 to TRBJ1-2, with D hard to call. The CDR3 runs 13 residues. CDR1 is SGHDT, CDR2 YYEEEE, per germline. V lost 3 bases and J 6 bases, leaving 12 bases between the germline ends. The CDR3 here is CASSWRDSNGYTF. In DNA form, the CDR3 reads TGTGCCAGCAGCTGGAGGGATTCGAATGGCTACACCTTC.

This chain connects TRBV28 to TRBJ1-1; D may be TRBD1 (6 bases). The CDR3 extends over 13 amino acids. Germline CDR1 MDHEN, CDR2 SYDVKM. With 5 bases removed from V and 6 bases from J, the gap between germline ends came to 13 bases. This chain's CDR3 is CASSITGTPEAFF. In DNA, the CDR3 is TGTGCCAGCAGTATCACAGGGACCCCTGAAGCTTTCTTT.

The chain uses TRBV28 and TRBJ2-2, with TRBD1 matching over 10 bases. The CDR3 has 16 amino acids. CDR1 and CDR2 from the germline V gene are MDHEN and SYDVKM. With 2 bases clipped from V and 7 bases from J, the junction kept 7 bases outside the gene matches. The CDR3, as DNA: TGTGCCAGCAGTTTACGACAGGGGGCGCGCGGCGGGGAGCTGTTTTTT. As protein: CASSLRQGARGGELFF.

This chain joins TRBV5-1 and TRBJ2-3; 10 bases align to TRBD2. CDR1 and CDR2 from the germline V gene are SGHRS and YFSETQ. The CDR3 is made up of 15 amino acids. J lost 3 bases, V lost 4 bases, and 5 bases had no gene match. CDR3 loop: CASSPGAGGTDTQYF. The DNA for the CDR3 is TGCGCCAGCAGCCCTGGAGCGGGAGGGACAGATACGCAGTATTTT.

The chain employs TRBV25-1 and TRBJ2-3; D possibly corresponds to TRBD2 (5 bases). The CDR3 is 14 amino acids. Trimming removed 3 bases at V and 2 bases at J, with 9 bases between. Germline V lookup: CDR1 MGHDK, CDR2 SYGVNS. The DNA for the CDR3 is TGTGCCAGCAGTGATCGGGGTTACACAGATACGCAGTATTTT. Its translation is CASSDRGYTDTQYF.

J is TRBJ2-7 and V is TRBV4-2; 13 bases map to TRBD2. The junction had 11 bases not matched to a gene; V was cut back by 2 bases and J by 4 bases. Germline assignment: CDR1 LGHNA and CDR2 YNFKEQ. The CDR3 is 18 residues long. The CDR3 loop reads CASSQTPGLAGEGYEQYF. Here the CDR3 DNA reads TGTGCCAGCAGCCAAACGCCCGGACTAGCGGGAGAGGGGTACGAGCAGTACTTC.

The CDR3 DNA follows: TGTGCCAGTAGTATAGCCCCAGGCCCCCGGACAGGGGGGGCGAACACTGAAGCTTTCTTT. Translation gives CASSIAPGPRTGGANTEAFF. V is TRBV19 and J is TRBJ1-1, with 10 bases fitting TRBD1. Losses at the gene ends were 1 base for V and 1 base for J; bases not matched to a gene: 15. CDR1 and CDR2 from the germline V gene are LNHDA and SQIVND (reference sequence). CDR3 length: 20 residues.

The chain recombines TRBV4-3 with TRBJ2-1; the match to TRBD2 covers 12 bases. The ends lost 0 bases at V and 15 bases at J; junction bases unmatched: 12. CDR3 length: 16 residues. Germline V lookup: CDR1 LGHNA, CDR2 YSLEER. CDR3 bases: TGCGCCAGCAGCCAAGAAGTTTTACTAGCGGGAGGCCGGACGTTCTTC. It specifies CASSQEVLLAGGRTFF.